This TCR beta chain appears in the sequencing data of a study of prognosis after radiotherapy for stage I lung cancer. This clonotype was observed at least ten times. As yet, its antigen is unknown. Germline loops: CDR1 SGHTS, CDR2 YDEGEE. The CDR3 spans 14 residues. The V end was cut by 0 bases, the J end by 5 bases, with 9 bases between. TCR beta CDR3 amplification from genomic DNA was performed by two-round multiplex PCR. Round one of PCR was performed, and it used primers specific to each TRBV and TRBJ gene. PCR proceeded to a second round, and that round used universal primers. A single record per CDR3 protein comes from TCRdb applying MiXCR to the multiplex PCR reads. The table includes 25,000 to 30,000 distinct CDR3 sequences, roughly 30% detected once. General study points: The authors reported that TRBV and TRBJ gene usage differed between patients with and without metastases.

This material consisted of PBMCs, taken before or after stereotactic body radiation therapy (not recorded which). The gene calls are TRBV5-8 and TRBJ1-5, with D hard to call. This clonotype originated in a donor over 45 with non-small cell lung cancer. The DNA for the CDR3 is TGTGCCAGCAGCTTGGGTTCGATAGATCAGCCCCAGCATTTT. It translates to CASSLGSIDQPQHF.